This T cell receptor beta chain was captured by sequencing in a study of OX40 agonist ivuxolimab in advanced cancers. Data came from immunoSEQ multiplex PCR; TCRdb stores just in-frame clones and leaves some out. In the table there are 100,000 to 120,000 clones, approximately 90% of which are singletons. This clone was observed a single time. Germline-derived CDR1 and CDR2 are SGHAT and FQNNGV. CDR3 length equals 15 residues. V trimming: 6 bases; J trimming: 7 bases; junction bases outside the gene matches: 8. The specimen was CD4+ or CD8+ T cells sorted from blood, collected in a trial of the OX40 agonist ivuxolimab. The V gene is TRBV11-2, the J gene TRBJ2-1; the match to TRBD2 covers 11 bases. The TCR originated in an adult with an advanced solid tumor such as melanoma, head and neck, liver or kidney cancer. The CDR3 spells CASRTSGIGPNEQFF. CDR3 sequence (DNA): TGTGCCAGCAGGACTAGCGGGATAGGCCCTAATGAGCAGTTCTTC.